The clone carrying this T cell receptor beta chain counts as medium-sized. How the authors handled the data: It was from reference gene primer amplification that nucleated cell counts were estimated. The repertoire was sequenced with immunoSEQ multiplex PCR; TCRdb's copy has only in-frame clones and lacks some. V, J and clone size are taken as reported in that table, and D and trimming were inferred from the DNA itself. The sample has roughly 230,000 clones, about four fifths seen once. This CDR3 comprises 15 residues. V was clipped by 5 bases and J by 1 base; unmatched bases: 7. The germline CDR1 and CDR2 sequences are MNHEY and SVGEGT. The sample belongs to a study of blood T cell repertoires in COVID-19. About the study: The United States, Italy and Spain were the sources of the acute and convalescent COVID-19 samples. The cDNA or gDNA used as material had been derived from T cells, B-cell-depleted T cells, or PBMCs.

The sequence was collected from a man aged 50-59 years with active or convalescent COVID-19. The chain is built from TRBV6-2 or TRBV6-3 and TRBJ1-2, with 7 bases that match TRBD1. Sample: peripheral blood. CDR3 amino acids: CASSKDRNLNYGYTF. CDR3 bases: TGTGCCAGCAGTAAGGACAGGAACCTTAACTATGGCTACACCTTC.